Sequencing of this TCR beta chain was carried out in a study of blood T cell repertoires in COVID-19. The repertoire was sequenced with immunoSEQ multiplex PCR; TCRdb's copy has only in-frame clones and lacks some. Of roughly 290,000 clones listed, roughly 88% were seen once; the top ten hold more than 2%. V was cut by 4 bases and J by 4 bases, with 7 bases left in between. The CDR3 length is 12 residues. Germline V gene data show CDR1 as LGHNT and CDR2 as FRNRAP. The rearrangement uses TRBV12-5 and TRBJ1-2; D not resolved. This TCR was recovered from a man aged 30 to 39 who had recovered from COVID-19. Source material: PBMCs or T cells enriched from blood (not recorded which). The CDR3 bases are TGTGCTAGTGGTTCACTCGGCTATGGCTACACCTTC. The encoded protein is CASGSLGYGYTF.